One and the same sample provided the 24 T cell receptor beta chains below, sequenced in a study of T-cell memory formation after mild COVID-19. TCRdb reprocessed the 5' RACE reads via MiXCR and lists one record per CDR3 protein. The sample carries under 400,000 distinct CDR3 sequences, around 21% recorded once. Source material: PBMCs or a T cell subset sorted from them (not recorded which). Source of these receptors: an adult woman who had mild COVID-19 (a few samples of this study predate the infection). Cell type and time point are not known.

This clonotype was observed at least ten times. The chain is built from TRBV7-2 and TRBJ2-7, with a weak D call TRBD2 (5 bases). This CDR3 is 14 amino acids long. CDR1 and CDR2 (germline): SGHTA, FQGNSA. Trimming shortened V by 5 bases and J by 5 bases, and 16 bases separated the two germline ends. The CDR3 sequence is CASSQSGEVDEQYF. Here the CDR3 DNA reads TGTGCCAGCAGCCAAAGCGGAGAGGTTGACGAGCAGTACTTC.

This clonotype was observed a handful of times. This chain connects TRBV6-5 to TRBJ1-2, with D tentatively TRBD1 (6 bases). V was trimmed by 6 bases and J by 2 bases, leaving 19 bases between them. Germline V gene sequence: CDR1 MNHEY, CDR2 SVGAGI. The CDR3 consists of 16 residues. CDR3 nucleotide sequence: TGTGCCAGCAGCCCCCGGTCCGGGGGGCGCAACTATGGCTACACCTTC. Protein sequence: CASSPRSGGRNYGYTF.

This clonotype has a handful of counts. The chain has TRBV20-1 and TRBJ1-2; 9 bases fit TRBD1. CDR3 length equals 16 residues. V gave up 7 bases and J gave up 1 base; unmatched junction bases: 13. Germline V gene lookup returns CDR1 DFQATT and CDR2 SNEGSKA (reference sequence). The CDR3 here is CSDVRTGASLNYGYTF. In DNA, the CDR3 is TGCAGTGACGTCCGGACAGGGGCCTCCCTTAACTATGGCTACACCTTC.

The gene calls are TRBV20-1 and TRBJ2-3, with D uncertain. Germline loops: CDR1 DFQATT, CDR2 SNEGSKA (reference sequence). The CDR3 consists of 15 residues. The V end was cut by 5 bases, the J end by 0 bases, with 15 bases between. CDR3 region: CSAPPPWLSTDTQYF. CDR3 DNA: TGCAGTGCTCCCCCACCCTGGCTAAGCACAGATACGCAGTATTTT.

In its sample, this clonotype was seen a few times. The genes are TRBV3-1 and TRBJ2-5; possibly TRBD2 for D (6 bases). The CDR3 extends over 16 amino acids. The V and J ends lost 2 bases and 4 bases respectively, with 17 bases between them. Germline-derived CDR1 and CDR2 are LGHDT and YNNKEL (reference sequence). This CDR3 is CASSQRGSGVGETQYF. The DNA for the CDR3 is TGTGCCAGCAGCCAACGGGGGAGTGGAGTAGGAGAGACCCAGTACTTC.

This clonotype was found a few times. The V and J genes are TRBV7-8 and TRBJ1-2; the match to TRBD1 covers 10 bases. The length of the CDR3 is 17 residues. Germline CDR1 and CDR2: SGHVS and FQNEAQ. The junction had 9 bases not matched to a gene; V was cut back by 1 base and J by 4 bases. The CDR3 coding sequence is TGTGCCAGCAGCTTAGTGACAGGGGGCCTTGGTAGCTATGGCTACACCTTC. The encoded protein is CASSLVTGGLGSYGYTF.

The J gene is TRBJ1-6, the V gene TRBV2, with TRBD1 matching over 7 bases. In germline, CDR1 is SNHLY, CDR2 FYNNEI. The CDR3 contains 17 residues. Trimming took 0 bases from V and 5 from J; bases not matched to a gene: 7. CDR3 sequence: CASSEALPGQNNSPLHF. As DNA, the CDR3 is TGTGCCAGCAGTGAAGCGCTTCCGGGACAGAATAATTCACCCCTCCACTTT.

CDR3 sequence: CASSPLRGGEKLFF. Written as DNA, the CDR3 is TGTGCCAGCTCACCACTCAGGGGAGGAGAAAAACTGTTTTTT. This chain uses TRBV18 with TRBJ1-4; possibly TRBD1 for D (6 bases). The ends were cut back, 1 base at V and 8 bases at J, with 11 bases in the middle. The germline CDR1 and CDR2 sequences are KGHSH and LQKENI. This CDR3 has 14 residues.

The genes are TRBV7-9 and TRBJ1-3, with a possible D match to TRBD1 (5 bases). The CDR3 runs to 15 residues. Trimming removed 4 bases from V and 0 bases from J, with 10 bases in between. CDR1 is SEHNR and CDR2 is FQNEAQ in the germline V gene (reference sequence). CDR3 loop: CASSSAGGSGNTIYF. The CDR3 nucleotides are TGTGCCAGCAGCTCTGCGGGGGGCTCTGGAAACACCATATATTTT.

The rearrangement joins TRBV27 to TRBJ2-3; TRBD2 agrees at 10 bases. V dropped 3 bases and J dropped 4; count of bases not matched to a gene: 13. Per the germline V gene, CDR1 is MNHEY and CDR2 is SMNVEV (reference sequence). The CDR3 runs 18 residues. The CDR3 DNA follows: TGTGCCAGCAGTTTGATTCCAAGCGGGGGGGTTGAGGCAGATACGCAGTATTTT. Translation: CASSLIPSGGVEADTQYF.

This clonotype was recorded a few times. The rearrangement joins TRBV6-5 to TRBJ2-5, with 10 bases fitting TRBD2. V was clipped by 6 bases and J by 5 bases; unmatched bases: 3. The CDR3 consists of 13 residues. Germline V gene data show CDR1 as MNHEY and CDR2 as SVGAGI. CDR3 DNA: TGTGCCAGCAGGAGCGGGGGGGTGGAGACCCAGTACTTC. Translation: CASRSGGVETQYF.

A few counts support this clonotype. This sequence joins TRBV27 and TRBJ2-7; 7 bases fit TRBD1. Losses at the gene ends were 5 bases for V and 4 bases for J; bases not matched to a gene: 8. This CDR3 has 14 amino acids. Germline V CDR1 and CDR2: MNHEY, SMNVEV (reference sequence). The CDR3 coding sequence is TGTGCCAGCAGTCCTCGGGACAGAATATACGAGCAGTACTTC. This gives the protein CASSPRDRIYEQYF.

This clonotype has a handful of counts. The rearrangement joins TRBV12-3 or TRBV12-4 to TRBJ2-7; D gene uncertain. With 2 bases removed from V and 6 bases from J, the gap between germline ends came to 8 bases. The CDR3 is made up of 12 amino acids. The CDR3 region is CASSLPDSEQYF. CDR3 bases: TGTGCCAGCAGTTTACCGGATTCCGAGCAGTACTTC.

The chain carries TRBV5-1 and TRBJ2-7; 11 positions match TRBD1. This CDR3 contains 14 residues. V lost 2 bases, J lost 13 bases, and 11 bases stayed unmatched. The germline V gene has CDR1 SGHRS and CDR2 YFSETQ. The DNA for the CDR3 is TGCGCCAGCAGCTTAGGACAGGGGGCGCGGGCCATCTACTTC. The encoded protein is CASSLGQGARAIYF.

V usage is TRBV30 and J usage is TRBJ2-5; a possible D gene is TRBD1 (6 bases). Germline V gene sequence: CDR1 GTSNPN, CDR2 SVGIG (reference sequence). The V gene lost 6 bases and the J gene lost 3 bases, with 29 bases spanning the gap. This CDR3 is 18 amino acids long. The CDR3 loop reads CACGPGHPQTLLKETQYF. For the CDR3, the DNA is TGTGCCTGCGGACCGGGACATCCTCAAACCTTACTTAAAGAGACCCAGTACTTC.

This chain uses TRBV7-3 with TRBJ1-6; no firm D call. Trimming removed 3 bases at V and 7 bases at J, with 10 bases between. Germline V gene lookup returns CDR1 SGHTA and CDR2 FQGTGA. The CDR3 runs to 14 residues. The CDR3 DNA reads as TGTGCCAGCAGCTTGACCGGGAGGAATTCACCCCTCCACTTT. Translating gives CASSLTGRNSPLHF.

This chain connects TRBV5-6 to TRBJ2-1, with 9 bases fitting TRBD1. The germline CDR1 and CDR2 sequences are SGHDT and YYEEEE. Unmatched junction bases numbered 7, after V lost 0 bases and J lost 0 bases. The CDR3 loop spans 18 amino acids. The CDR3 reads CASSLGQGVFSSYNEQFF. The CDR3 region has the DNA TGTGCCAGCAGCTTGGGACAGGGGGTTTTTTCCTCCTACAATGAGCAGTTCTTC. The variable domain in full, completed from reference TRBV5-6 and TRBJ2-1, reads DAGVTQSPTHLIKTRGQQVTLRCSPKSGHDTVSWYQQALGQGPQFIFQYYEEEERQRGNFPDRFSGHQFPNYSSELNVNALLLGDSALYLCASSLGQGVFSSYNEQFFGPGTRLTVL.

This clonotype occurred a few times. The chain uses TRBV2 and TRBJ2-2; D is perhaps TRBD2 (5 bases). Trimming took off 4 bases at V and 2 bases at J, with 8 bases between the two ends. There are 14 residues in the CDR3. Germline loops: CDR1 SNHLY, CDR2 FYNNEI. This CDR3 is CASSGTFNTGELFF. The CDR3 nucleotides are TGTGCCAGCAGTGGGACTTTTAACACCGGGGAGCTGTTTTTT.

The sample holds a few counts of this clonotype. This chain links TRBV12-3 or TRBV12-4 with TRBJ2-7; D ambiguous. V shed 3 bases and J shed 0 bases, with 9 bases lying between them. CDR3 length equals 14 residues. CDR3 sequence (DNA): TGTGCCAGCAGTTTCGCGACTTACTCCTACGAGCAGTACTTC. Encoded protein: CASSFATYSYEQYF.

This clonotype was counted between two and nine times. Here the CDR3 reads CASSDRDKDNEQYF. DNA for the CDR3: TGCGCCAGCAGCGATCGGGACAAGGATAACGAGCAGTACTTC. J is TRBJ2-7 and V is TRBV5-1; tentative D call: TRBD1 (6 bases). V lost 4 bases, J lost 5 bases, and 16 bases lay in between. CDR1 is SGHRS and CDR2 is YFSETQ in the germline V gene. The CDR3 extends over 14 amino acids.

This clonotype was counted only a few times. The CDR3 is CASSVGLSNEQFF. CDR3 DNA: TGTGCCAGCAGCGTAGGTCTTAGCAATGAGCAGTTCTTC. This chain links TRBV9 with TRBJ2-1; no clear D. The CDR3 runs to 13 residues. Trimming removed 0 bases at V and 6 bases at J, with 7 bases between. The germline V gene encodes CDR1 SGDLS and CDR2 YYNGEE. Full variable domain (outside the CDR3, taken from reference TRBV9 and TRBJ2-1): DSGVTQTPKHLITATGQRVTLRCSPRSGDLSVYWYQQSLDQGLQFLIQYYNGEERAKGNILERFSAQQFPDLHSELNLSSLELGDSALYFCASSVGLSNEQFFGPGTRLTVL.

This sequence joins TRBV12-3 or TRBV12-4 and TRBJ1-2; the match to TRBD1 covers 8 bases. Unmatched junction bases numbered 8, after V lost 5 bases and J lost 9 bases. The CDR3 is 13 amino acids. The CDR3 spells CASSLDRVRRYTF. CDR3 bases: TGTGCCAGCAGTCTGGACAGGGTAAGGCGCTACACCTTC.

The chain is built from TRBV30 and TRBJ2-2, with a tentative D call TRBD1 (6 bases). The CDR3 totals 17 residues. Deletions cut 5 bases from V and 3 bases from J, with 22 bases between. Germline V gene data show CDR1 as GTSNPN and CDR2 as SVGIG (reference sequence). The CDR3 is CAWQGLMGVDHTGELFF. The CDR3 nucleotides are TGTGCCTGGCAGGGGTTGATGGGCGTAGACCACACCGGGGAGCTGTTTTTT.

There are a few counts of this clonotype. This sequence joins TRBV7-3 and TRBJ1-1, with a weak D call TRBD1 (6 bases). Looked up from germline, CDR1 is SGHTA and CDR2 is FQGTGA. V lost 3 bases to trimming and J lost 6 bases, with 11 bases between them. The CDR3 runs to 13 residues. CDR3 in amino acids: CASSFSGAAEAFF. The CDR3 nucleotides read TGTGCCAGCAGCTTTTCAGGGGCCGCTGAAGCTTTCTTT.